This TCR beta chain was sequenced in a study of blood T cell repertoires in COVID-19. As for the study in general: Collection of acute and convalescent COVID-19 samples took place in the United States, Italy and Spain. The cDNA or gDNA used as material had been derived from T cells, B-cell-depleted T cells, or PBMCs.

Patients of the Seattle cohort, enrolled during active infection, were followed longitudinally. CDR1 is LGHDT and CDR2 is YNNKEL in the germline V gene (reference sequence). Deletions cut 7 bases from V and 1 base from J, with 9 bases between. The CDR3 loop spans 13 amino acids. As processed by the authors: How many nucleated cells were present was estimated from reference gene primer amplification. Here immunoSEQ multiplex PCR was the method, and the copy in TCRdb shows in-frame clones only, minus some. V and J calls and clone size are given by that table; D and trimming were obtained from the DNA. The sample lists more than 95,000 clones; more than 80% were seen once.

Material for sequencing was peripheral blood. The receptor was isolated from a woman of 80 years or more with COVID-19, enrolled during active disease. The chain joins TRBV3-1 (or the pseudogene TRBV3-2) to TRBJ2-3; maybe TRBD2 (6 bases). The CDR3 coding sequence is TGTGCCAGCACGCCGGGAGGCACAGATACGCAGTATTTT. Protein product: CASTPGGTDTQYF.